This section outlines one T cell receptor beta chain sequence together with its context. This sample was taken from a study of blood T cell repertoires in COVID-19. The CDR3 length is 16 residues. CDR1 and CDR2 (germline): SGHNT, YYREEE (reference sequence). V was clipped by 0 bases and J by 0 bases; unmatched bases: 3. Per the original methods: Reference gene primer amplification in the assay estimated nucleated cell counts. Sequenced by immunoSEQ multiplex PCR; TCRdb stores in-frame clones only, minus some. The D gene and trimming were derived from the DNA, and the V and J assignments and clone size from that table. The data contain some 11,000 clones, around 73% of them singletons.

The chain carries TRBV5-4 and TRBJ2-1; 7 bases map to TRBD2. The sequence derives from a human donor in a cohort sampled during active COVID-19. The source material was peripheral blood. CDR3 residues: CASSLDLAVSYNEQFF. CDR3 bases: TGTGCCAGCAGCTTGGATCTAGCGGTCTCCTACAATGAGCAGTTCTTC.